This T cell receptor (beta chain) derives from a study of T cells in Graves' hyperthyroidism and ophthalmopathy. About this clonotype: The antigen remains unidentified.

Template material for amplifying TCR beta CDR3 regions consisted of RNA transcripts. HTBI primers were used for first-round RT-PCR of the TCR CDR3. TCRdb itself ran the multiplex PCR reads through MiXCR, one entry per CDR3 protein. Among nearly 600,000 distinct CDR3 sequences listed, more than 13% were seen once. A NOSPECS grade of at least 4, a Clinical Activity Score of at least 3 and duration under 3 months were recorded in ophthalmopathy patients. PBMCs were obtained from 9 to 10 ml fresh peripheral blood. Findings of the study overall: Expanded thyroid clonotypes (above 0.001) were mostly also found in blood. In validation, the model predicted ophthalmopathy. These predictions came a median around 5.9 months before onset.

This CDR3 comprises 15 residues. The V gene end was trimmed by 4 bases and the J gene end by 1 base; junction bases not matched to a gene: 4. In germline, CDR1 is KGHDR, CDR2 SFDVKD. Sequencing was carried out using blood. The V call is TRBV24-1, the J call TRBJ2-7, with 9 positions matching TRBD1. This TCR was recovered from a woman aged 18-35 years with Graves' ophthalmopathy. The CDR3 here is CATSETGTGSYEQYF. The CDR3, as DNA: TGTGCCACCAGTGAAACCGGGACAGGGTCCTACGAGCAGTACTTC.